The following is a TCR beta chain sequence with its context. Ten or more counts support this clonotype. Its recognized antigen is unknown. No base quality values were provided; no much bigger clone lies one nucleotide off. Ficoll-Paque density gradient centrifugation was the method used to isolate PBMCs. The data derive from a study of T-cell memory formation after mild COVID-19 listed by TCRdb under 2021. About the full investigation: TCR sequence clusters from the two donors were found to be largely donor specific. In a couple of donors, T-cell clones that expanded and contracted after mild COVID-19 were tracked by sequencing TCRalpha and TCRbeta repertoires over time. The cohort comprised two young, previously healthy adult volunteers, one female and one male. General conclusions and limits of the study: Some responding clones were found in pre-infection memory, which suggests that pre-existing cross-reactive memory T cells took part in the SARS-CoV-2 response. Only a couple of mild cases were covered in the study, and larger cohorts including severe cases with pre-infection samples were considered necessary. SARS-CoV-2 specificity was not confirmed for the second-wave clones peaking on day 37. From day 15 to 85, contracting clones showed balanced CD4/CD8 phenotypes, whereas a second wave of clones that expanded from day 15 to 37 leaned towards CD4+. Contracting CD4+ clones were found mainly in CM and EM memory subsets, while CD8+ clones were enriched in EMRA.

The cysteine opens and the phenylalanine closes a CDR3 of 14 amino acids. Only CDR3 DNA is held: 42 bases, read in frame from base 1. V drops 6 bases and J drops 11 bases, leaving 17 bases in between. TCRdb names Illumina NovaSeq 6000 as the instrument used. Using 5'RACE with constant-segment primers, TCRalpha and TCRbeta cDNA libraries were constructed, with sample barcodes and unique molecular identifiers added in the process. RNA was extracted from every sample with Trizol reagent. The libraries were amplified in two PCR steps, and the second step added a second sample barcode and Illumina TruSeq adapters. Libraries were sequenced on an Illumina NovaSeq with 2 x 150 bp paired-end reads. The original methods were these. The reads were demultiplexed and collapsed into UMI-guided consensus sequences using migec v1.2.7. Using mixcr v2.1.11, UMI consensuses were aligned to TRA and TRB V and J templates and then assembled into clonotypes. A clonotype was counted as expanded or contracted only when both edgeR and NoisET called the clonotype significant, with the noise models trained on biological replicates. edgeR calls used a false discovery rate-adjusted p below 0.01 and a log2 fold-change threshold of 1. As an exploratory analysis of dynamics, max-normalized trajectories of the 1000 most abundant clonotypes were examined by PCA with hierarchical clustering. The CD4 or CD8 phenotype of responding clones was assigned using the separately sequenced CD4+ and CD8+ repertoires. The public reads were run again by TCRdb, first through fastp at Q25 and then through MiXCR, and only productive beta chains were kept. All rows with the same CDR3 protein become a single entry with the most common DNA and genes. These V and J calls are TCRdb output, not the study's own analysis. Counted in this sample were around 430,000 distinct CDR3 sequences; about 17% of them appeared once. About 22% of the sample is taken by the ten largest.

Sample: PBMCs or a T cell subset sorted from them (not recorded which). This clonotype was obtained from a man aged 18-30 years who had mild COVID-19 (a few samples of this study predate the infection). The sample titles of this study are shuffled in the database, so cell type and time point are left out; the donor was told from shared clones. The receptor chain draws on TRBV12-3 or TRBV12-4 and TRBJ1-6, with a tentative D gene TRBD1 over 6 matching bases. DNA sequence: TGTGCCAGCAGCTCGAGGGTGGGGGGCACACCCCTCCACTTT. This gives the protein CASSSRVGGTPLHF.